Listed here are 13 T cell receptor beta chains from one sample, sequenced in a study of T cells in Graves' hyperthyroidism and ophthalmopathy. The TCR beta CDR3 regions underwent amplification using RNA transcripts as the source. When the TCR CDR3 underwent first-round RT-PCR, the HTBI primer set was used. Using its own MiXCR run on the multiplex PCR reads, TCRdb lists one record per CDR3 protein. The sample has 300,000 to 450,000 distinct CDR3 sequences, approximately 15% seen once; the top ten hold 20%. The sample comprised blood. The source is a woman aged 25 to 39 with Graves' ophthalmopathy.

The table lists this clonotype with a few counts. J is TRBJ1-5 and V is TRBV7-6; no definite D call. CDR1 is SGHVS and CDR2 is FNYEAQ in the germline V gene. Deletions cut 4 bases from V and 4 bases from J, with 8 bases between. CDR3 length: 13 residues. Here the CDR3 DNA reads TGTGCCAGCAGCTCGTCTCTTAATCAGCCCCAGCATTTT. Translated: CASSSSLNQPQHF.

The table lists this clonotype with many counts. This chain joins TRBV24-1 and TRBJ2-5, with 7 bases fitting TRBD1. V lost 4 bases and J lost 0; bases outside the gene matches: 4. This CDR3 comprises 15 residues. Germline loops: CDR1 KGHDR, CDR2 SFDVKD. The CDR3 protein is CATSDSGQHQETQYF. CDR3 DNA: TGTGCCACCAGTGACTCGGGACAGCACCAAGAGACCCAGTACTTC.

There are many counts of this clonotype. V and J are TRBV4-2 and TRBJ1-1; 7 bases are a match to TRBD1. There are 15 residues in the CDR3. Germline V CDR1 and CDR2: LGHNA, YNFKEQ. The V segment lost 3 bases and the J segment 2 bases; nucleotides outside the gene matches: 6. The CDR3 DNA sequence: TGTGCCAGCAGCCACCCCGGGACAGCTAACACTGAAGCTTTCTTT. This translates into CASSHPGTANTEAFF.

In its sample, this clonotype was seen many times. V is TRBV11-3 and J is TRBJ2-3; 11 bases are shared with TRBD2. Germline V gives CDR1 SGHNT, CDR2 YENEEA. J gave up 0 bases and V 3 bases, and 8 bases lay outside the gene matches. CDR3 length: 18 amino acids. CDR3 residues: CASSFLAGGPASTDTQYF. The CDR3 nucleotides read TGTGCCAGCAGCTTCTTAGCGGGGGGGCCAGCTAGCACAGATACGCAGTATTTT.

On this clonotype itself: This may stem from a read error, because a much larger clone lies one nucleotide away. The gene calls are TRBV6-1 and TRBJ1-5; the D is unclear. Trimming removed 6 bases from V and 3 bases from J, with 12 bases in between. CDR3 length equals 14 residues. Per the germline V gene, CDR1 is MNHNS and CDR2 is SASEGT. The CDR3, as DNA: TGTGCCAGCAGAATATCTGTGGTCAATCAGCCCCAGCATTTT. Its protein product is CASRISVVNQPQHF.

V usage is TRBV10-2 and J usage is TRBJ2-3; D gene uncertain. Germline V CDR1 and CDR2: WSHSY, SAAADI. V was shortened by 7 bases and J by 4 bases, with 12 bases between the two germline ends. This CDR3 has 13 amino acids. The CDR3 protein is CASISMGADTQYF. The CDR3 nucleotides are TGCGCCAGCATCTCTATGGGCGCAGATACGCAGTATTTT.

This clonotype has only a few counts. The chain recombines TRBV7-9 with TRBJ1-5; D unresolved. Deletions cut 2 bases from V and 5 bases from J, with 7 bases between. Germline-derived CDR1 and CDR2 are SEHNR and FQNEAQ (reference sequence). CDR3 length equals 13 residues. The CDR3 protein is CASSLLSDQPQHF. CDR3 nucleotides: TGTGCCAGCAGCTTATTGTCGGATCAGCCCCAGCATTTT.

This chain uses TRBV27 with TRBJ2-1; the match to TRBD1 covers 8 bases. Germline loops: CDR1 MNHEY, CDR2 SMNVEV (reference sequence). The CDR3 consists of 14 residues. The V and J ends lost 5 bases and 2 bases, in that order; junction bases with no gene match: 2. CDR3 in amino acids: CASSTGGPYNEQFF. DNA for the CDR3: TGTGCCAGCAGTACAGGGGGACCCTACAATGAGCAGTTCTTC.

This clonotype was seen more than once but under ten times. V usage is TRBV7-2 and J usage is TRBJ1-1, with a weak D call TRBD1 (5 bases). This CDR3 spans 14 amino acids. V shed 3 bases and J shed 5 bases, with 13 bases lying between them. Germline CDR1 and CDR2: SGHTA and FQGNSA. CDR3: CASSFKTGSTEAFF. The CDR3 bases are TGTGCCAGCAGCTTTAAAACAGGTTCTACTGAAGCTTTCTTT.

Many counts were recorded for this clonotype. This sequence joins TRBV11-1 and TRBJ1-3, with 7 positions matching TRBD1. After removal of 5 bases from V and 0 bases from J, the junction contained 4 bases not matched to a gene. Germline V lookup: CDR1 SGHAT, CDR2 FQDESV (reference sequence). This CDR3 comprises 15 residues. The CDR3 region has the DNA TGTGCCAGCAGCCTGGGACAGCCCTCTGGAAACACCATATATTTT. It is translated as CASSLGQPSGNTIYF. Full variable domain (remainder filled in from reference TRBV11-1 and TRBJ1-3): EAEVAQSPRYKITEKSQAVAFWCDPISGHATLYWYRQILGQGPELLVQFQDESVVDDSQLPKDRFSAERLKGVDSTLKIQPAELGDSAMYLCASSLGQPSGNTIYFGEGSWLTVV.

This clonotype appeared many times. At one end, the junction sequence differs from germline, possibly due to a read error. This sequence joins TRBV5-1 and TRBJ2-7; 8 bases match TRBD1. This CDR3 spans 12 amino acids. Germline V lookup: CDR1 SGHRS, CDR2 YFSETQ. CDR3 sequence: CASSEQGGEQYF. DNA for the CDR3: TGTGCCAGCAGTGAACAGGGGGGCGAGCAGTACTTC.

The V call is TRBV19, the J call TRBJ1-5; 7 bases match TRBD1. After removal of 6 bases from V and 8 bases from J, the junction contained 10 bases not matched to a gene. CDR1 and CDR2 from the germline V gene are LNHDA and SQIVND (reference sequence). This CDR3 is 14 amino acids long. The chain's CDR3 is CASRRVDRREPQHF. DNA of the CDR3: TGTGCCAGTAGGAGGGTGGACAGGCGGGAGCCCCAGCATTTT.

This clonotype was observed a few times. The junction differs from germline at one of its ends, possibly a read error. The CDR3 sequence: CAGSEPPWGYGYTF. The DNA of the CDR3 is TGTGCCGGCAGCGAACCCCCGTGGGGCTATGGCTACACCTTC. The chain is built from TRBV7-2 and TRBJ1-2; D gene unclear. This CDR3 is built from 14 residues. Germline V gene data show CDR1 as SGHTA and CDR2 as FQGNSA.